This T cell receptor (beta chain) was obtained from a study of T cells after yellow fever vaccination. Points on this clonotype: The antigen is not known.

Study results and caveats: From the bulk population, abundant clonotypes could contaminate and appear within FACS-sorted repertoires.

In making TCR cDNA, 5'RACE template switching added a universal primer site and UMIs to it. MiXCR, run by TCRdb on the 5' RACE reads, gives a single entry per CDR3 protein. The profile shows about 350,000 distinct CDR3 sequences, 4.1% of them singletons. V was pared by 7 bases and J by 1 base, with 13 bases between. This CDR3 spans 14 amino acids. From germline, CDR1 is MGHRA and CDR2 YSYEKL. V gene TRBV4-1 combines with J gene TRBJ1-1; D is undetermined. This sequence was found in a man aged 18 to 30 who received the YFV17D yellow fever vaccine. The sequenced sample was PBMCs, obtained 5 days after the yellow fever booster vaccination. The CDR3 DNA follows: TGCGCCAGCACTCCCATTAATTCGAACACTGAAGCTTTCTTT. This sequence encodes CASTPINSNTEAFF.